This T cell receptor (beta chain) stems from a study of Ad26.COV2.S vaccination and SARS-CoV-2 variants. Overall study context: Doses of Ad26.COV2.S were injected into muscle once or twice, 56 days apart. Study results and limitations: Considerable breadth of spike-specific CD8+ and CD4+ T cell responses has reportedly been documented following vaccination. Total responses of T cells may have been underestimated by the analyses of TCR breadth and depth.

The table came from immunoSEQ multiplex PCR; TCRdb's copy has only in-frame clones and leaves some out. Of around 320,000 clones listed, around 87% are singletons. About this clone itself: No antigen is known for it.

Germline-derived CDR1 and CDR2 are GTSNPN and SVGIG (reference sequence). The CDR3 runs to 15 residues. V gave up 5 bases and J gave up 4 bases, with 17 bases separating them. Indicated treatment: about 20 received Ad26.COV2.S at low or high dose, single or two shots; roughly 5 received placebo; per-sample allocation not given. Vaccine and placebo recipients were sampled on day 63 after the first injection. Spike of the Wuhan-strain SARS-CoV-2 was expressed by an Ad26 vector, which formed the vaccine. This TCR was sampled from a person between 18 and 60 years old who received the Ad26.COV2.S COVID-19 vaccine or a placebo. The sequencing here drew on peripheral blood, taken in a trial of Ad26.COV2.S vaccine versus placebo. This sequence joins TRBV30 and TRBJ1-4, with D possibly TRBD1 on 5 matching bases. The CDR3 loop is CAWGPYRPGNEKLFF. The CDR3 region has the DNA TGTGCCTGGGGCCCTTACAGGCCAGGTAATGAAAAACTGTTTTTT. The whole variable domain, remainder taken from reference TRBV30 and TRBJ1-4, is SQTIHQWPATLVQPVGSPLSLECTVEGTSNPNLYWYRQAAGRGLQLLFYSVGIGQISSEVPQNLSASRPQDRQFILSSKKLLLSDSGFYLCAWGPYRPGNEKLFFGSGTQLSVL.